The source of this T cell receptor beta chain is a study of neurological immune-mediated disorders. The study, taken as a whole, reports: The greatest degree of TCR clonal expansion was observed in HTLV-1-associated myelopathy, with the lowest in multiple sclerosis, below that of healthy controls. The expanded clones of different subjects shared no CDR3 amino acid sequences (suggesting private repertoires in all groups).

Use was made of 750,000 to 1,000,000 CD4+ or CD8+ T cells in sorted libraries. This clonotype has ten or more counts. Antigen specificity is unknown. Synthesis of cDNA used 5'RACE (with 10-nucleotide random UMIs). Via MiXCR, TCRdb re-called the 5' RACE reads, giving one row per CDR3 protein. The sample has about 54,000 distinct CDR3 sequences; 3% to 4% are singletons. The V end was cut by 2 bases, the J end by 2 bases, with 8 bases between. CDR1 is SGHRS, CDR2 YFSETQ, per germline. The CDR3 is 15 amino acids. The rearrangement links TRBV5-1 to TRBJ2-6; D may be TRBD2 (5 bases). The sample was CD4+ T cells from blood. The TCR was taken from a woman between 40 and 50 years old with multiple sclerosis. Here the CDR3 DNA reads TGCGCCAGCAGCTTCGGGAATGCTGGGGCCAACGTCCTGACTTTC. Amino acids: CASSFGNAGANVLTF.